These T cell receptor beta chains were read from a single sample in a study of tumor and adjacent non-tumor tissue in lung cancer. TCRdb re-called the multiplex PCR reads with MiXCR, one entry per CDR3 protein. The repertoire has about 93,000 distinct CDR3 sequences, about 66% of them found once; the top ten carry around 17%. Sequenced: lung tumor tissue. The origin of the receptors is a man aged 55 to 70 with non-small cell lung cancer. Both conserved end residues are part of each CDR3. The D gene is left open where the match is weak. Not all rows give a size; the values are once, few, many and, for expanded clones, a class.

j_call clone_size v_call d_call cdr3_aa cdr3_nt
TRBJ2-3 - TRBV11-1 TRBD1 CASSGGTGKTDTQYF TGTGCCAGCAGCGGCGGGACAGGGAAAACAGATACGCAGTATTTT
TRBJ2-1 - TRBV28 TRBD2 CASRHLSGITNNEQFF TGTGCCAGCAGGCACCTGAGCGGGATTACCAACAATGAGCAGTTCTTC
TRBJ2-3 few TRBV6-1 - CASSEFGVTNTQYF TGTGCCAGTAGTGAATTTGGGGTCACCAATACGCAGTATTTT
TRBJ1-6 - TRBV14 TRBD1 CPSSQENTGGRPLHF TGTCCCAGCAGTCAAGAAAATACAGGGGGCAGGCCCCTCCACTTT
TRBJ2-7 - TRBV28 - CASSPNYEQYF TGTGCCAGCAGTCCCAATTACGAGCAGTACTTC
TRBJ2-7 - TRBV20-1 TRBD2 CSARASSGRISEQYF TGCAGTGCTAGAGCCTCTAGCGGGAGGATCTCCGAGCAGTACTTC
TRBJ2-1 many TRBV12-3/TRBV12-4 - CASSLRRLSRNEQFF TGTGCCAGCAGTTTAAGGCGGCTATCCCGCAATGAGCAGTTCTTC
TRBJ2-7 - TRBV29-1 - CSFETPRGQYF TGCAGCTTTGAAACCCCGAGGGGGCAGTACTTC
TRBJ2-1 - TRBV11-3 - CASSLGIAWGNEQFF TGCGCCAGCAGCTTAGGGATAGCGTGGGGCAATGAGCAGTTCTTC
TRBJ2-1 - TRBV29-1 TRBD2 CSVVVTSVYEQSF TGCAGCGTTGTGGTGACTAGCGTGTATGAGCAGTCCTTC
TRBJ1-1 once TRBV5-1 - CASRVGHMNTEAFF TGCGCGAGCAGAGTGGGACACATGAACACTGAAGCTTTCTTT
TRBJ2-2 - TRBV11-1 TRBD2 CASSPETSGRDPGELLF TGTGCCAGCAGCCCCGAGACTAGCGGGAGAGACCCTGGGGAGCTGTTATTT
TRBJ2-2 - TRBV29-1 TRBD2 CSVSGTSVTVELFF TGTAGCGTGAGCGGGACCAGCGTTACCGTGGAGCTGTTTTTT
TRBJ2-1 few TRBV24-1 TRBD2 CATSDRSGAPYNEQFF TGTGCCACCAGTGACAGAAGCGGGGCCCCCTACAATGAGCAGTTCTTC
TRBJ2-5 - TRBV10-2 TRBD1 CASCDTGGTGGQEIQYF TGCGCCAGCTGTGATACGGGTGGGACAGGGGGACAAGAGATCCAGTACTTC
TRBJ1-1 - TRBV14 - CASSQISGSEAFF TGTGCCAGCAGCCAGATCAGTGGAAGTGAAGCTTTCTTT
TRBJ2-1 once TRBV11-1 - CASSFWRPSYNEQFF TGTGCCAGCAGCTTTTGGCGGCCCTCCTACAATGAGCAGTTCTTC
TRBJ2-3 - TRBV11-1 TRBD2 CGSSRTSGSSDTQYF TGTGGCAGCAGTCGGACTAGCGGTAGCTCAGATACGCAATATTTT
TRBJ2-5 - TRBV6-1 - CSSSGERVGETQYF TGTTCCAGCAGTGGGGAGCGTGTAGGAGAGACCCAGTACTTC
TRBJ2-1 few TRBV2 - CASSDRTAYNEQFF TGTGCCAGCAGTGATCGGACAGCATACAATGAGCAGTTCTTC
TRBJ2-7 - TRBV6-1 - CASSSGAFDPYEQYF TGTGCCAGCAGTTCTGGGGCATTCGACCCCTACGAGCAGTACTTC
TRBJ2-2 few TRBV5-1 - CAGSQTTGELFF TGTGCCGGCAGCCAGACCACCGGGGAGCTGTTTTTT
TRBJ2-3 - TRBV6-1 TRBD2 CASSEAVPGLAGPTDTQYF TGTGCCAGCAGTGAAGCTGTCCCGGGACTAGCGGGACCCACAGATACACAGTATTTT
TRBJ1-5 - TRBV11-3 TRBD1 CASSPTGATDMQHF TGTGCCAGCAGCCCAACAGGGGCGACAGATATGCAGCATTTT
TRBJ2-3 many TRBV7-8 - CASSLGPGEQYF TGTGCCAGCAGCTTAGGGCCAGGAGAGCAGTATTTT
TRBJ2-7 - TRBV6-1 TRBD1 CAIAGQGACEQYF TGTGCCATCGCGGGACAGGGAGCATGCGAGCAGTACTTC
TRBJ2-5 - TRBV5-4 - CACSLPAEGGETKYF TGTGCCTGCAGCTTGCCAGCGGAGGGGGGAGAGACCAAGTACTTC
TRBJ1-2 once TRBV28 - CASSLRAPFVDGYTF TGCGCCAGCAGTTTAAGGGCCCCATTTGTCGATGGCTACACCTTC
TRBJ1-2 - TRBV5-1 - CASSLQENYGCTF TGCGCCAGCAGCTTACAGGAGAATTATGGCTGCACCTTC
TRBJ2-3 many TRBV12-3/TRBV12-4 - CASSGLRRLSTDTQYF TGTGCCAGCAGTGGATTACGGAGGTTAAGCACAGATACGCAGTATTTT
TRBJ2-7 once TRBV4-1 - CASSITDKPTYEQYF TGCGCCAGCAGCATCACGGACAAGCCTACCTACGAGCAGTACTTC
TRBJ2-7 - TRBV11-2 TRBD2 CTNTRSSGRAKSSYEQYF TGTACCAACACCCGGAGTAGCGGGAGGGCCAAAAGCTCCTACGAGCAATACTTC
TRBJ2-1 - TRBV6-1 - CASSEGPQGPHEQFF TGTGCCAGCAGTGAGGGCCCACAAGGGCCCCACGAGCAGTTCTTC
TRBJ2-1 - TRBV29-1 - CSVEGSHISCDEQFF TGCAGCGTTGAGGGTAGTCACATCTCCTGCGATGAACAGTTCTTC
TRBJ2-3 - TRBV6-6 - CASGYEEDSFYIDTQYF TGTGCCAGCGGTTACGAGGAGGACAGTTTCTACATAGATACGCAGTATTTT
TRBJ1-4 - TRBV4-1 - CASSQGLASQGKEKLYF TGCGCTAGCAGCCAAGGTCTGGCTTCACAGGGCAAAGAAAAATTGTATTTT
TRBJ2-5 - TRBV12-3/TRBV12-4 TRBD1 CASSLGWRQGKTEYF TGTGCCAGCAGTCTGGGATGGAGACAGGGAAAGACCGAGTACTTC
TRBJ2-4 once TRBV20-1 - CSARYVRAAKNIPYF TGCAGTGCTAGATATGTGAGGGCCGCCAAAAACATTCCGTACTTC
TRBJ2-5 many TRBV4-1 - CASSLGQGTGETQYF TGCGCCAGCAGCCTTGGGCAGGGCACGGGAGAGACCCAGTACTTC
TRBJ1-5 - TRBV7-8 - CASSFWGIGLSNQPQHF TGTGCCAGCAGCTTCTGGGGAATTGGGCTGAGCAATCAGCCCCAGCATTTT
TRBJ2-5 - TRBV12-3/TRBV12-4 TRBD2 CASSLSLAGVAETQYF TGTGCCAGCAGTTTATCACTAGCGGGAGTAGCAGAGACCCAGTACTTC
TRBJ1-5 - TRBV28 TRBD1 CANSSPGQGGNQPQHF TGTGCCAACAGCTCCCCTGGACAGGGGGGCAATCAGCCCCAGCATTTT
TRBJ2-1 - TRBV6-1 - CVSSATGTSRNEQFF TGTGTCAGCAGTGCTACCGGAACTAGTAGGAATGAGCAGTTCTTC
TRBJ2-7 many TRBV28 - CASSDTSSYEQYF TGTGCCAGCAGCGACACATCCTCCTACGAGCAGTACTTC
TRBJ2-3 - TRBV7-3 - CASSTGTPGDTQYF TGTGCCAGCAGCACCGGGACTCCAGGCGATACGCAGTATTTT
TRBJ2-7 - TRBV28 TRBD1 CDSSQISTGLYEQYF TGTGACAGCAGCCAGATATCGACAGGGCTCTACGAGCAGTACTTC
TRBJ2-2 - TRBV11-3 - CASSFSGDGELFF TGTGCCAGTAGCTTTTCAGGGGACGGGGAGCTGTTTTTT
TRBJ2-3 many TRBV20-1 - CSAASGYTDTQYF TGCAGTGCTGCGTCGGGTTACACAGATACGCAGTATTTT